The clone carrying this T cell receptor beta chain was picked up a small number of times. The data were taken from a study of T cells after yellow fever vaccination. One entry per CDR3 protein results from TCRdb running MiXCR on the 5' RACE reads. The data hold about 340,000 distinct CDR3 sequences, with about 8.7% observed a single time. The CDR3 runs to 15 residues. V lost 0 bases, J lost 0 bases, and 8 bases lay in between. CDR1 and CDR2 from the germline V gene are LGHNA and YSLEER. The chain is built from TRBV4-3 and TRBJ1-2; the D is unclear. The sample was PBMCs, taken on the day of the first yellow fever vaccination. The receptor was derived from a man younger than 35 who received the YFV17D yellow fever vaccine. The DNA of the CDR3 is TGCGCCAGCAGCCAAGAAACGGCCACTAACTATGGCTACACCTTC. It is translated as CASSQETATNYGYTF.